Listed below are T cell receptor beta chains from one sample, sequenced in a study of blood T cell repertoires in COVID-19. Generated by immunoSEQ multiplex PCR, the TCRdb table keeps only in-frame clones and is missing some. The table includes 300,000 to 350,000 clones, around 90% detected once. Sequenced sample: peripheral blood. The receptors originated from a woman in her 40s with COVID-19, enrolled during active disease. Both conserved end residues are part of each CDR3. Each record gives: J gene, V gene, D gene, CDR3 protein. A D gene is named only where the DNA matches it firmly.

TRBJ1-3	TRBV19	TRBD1	CASRDRAGNTIYF
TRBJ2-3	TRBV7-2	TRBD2	CASRIAGGRGTQYF
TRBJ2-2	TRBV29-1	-	CSVREGGVNTGELFF
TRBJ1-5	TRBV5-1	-	CASSLGQSNQPQHF
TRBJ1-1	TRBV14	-	CASSPMAVRTEAFF
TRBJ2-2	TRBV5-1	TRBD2	CASSLFTSERPGELFF
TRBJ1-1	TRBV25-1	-	CASSESGRGTEAFF
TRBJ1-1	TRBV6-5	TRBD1	CATPERQGVAFF
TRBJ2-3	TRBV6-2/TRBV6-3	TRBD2	CASSYSLAGADTQYF
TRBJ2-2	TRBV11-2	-	CASSPSGWHYTGELFF
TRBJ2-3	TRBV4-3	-	CASSLKGEGNSDTQYF
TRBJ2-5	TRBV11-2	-	CASSLRDTGPYF
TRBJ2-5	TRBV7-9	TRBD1	CASSHSRDSEGTQYF
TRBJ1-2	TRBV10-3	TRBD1	CASRTGGTDYGYTF
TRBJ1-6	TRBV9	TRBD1	CASSGGTGHNSPLHF
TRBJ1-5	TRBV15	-	CATSRWGDGQPQHF
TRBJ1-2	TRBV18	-	CASSPNEASIRGYTF
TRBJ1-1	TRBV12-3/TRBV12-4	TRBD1	CASSLTGDSEAFF
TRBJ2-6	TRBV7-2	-	CASSFQGIVSSGANVLTF
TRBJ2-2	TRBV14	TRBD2	CASSPGTSGTGELFF
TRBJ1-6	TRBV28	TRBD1	CASSTVRQGYSPLHF
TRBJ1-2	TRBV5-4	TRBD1	CASSQDRFYGYTF
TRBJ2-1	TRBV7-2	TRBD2	CASSSPAGGLRNEQFF
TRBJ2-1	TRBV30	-	CAWSKGGVYNEQFF
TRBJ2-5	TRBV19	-	CASSMTSQETQYF
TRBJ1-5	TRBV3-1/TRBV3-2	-	CASSHRGSGQPQHF
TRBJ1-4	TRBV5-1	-	CASSLEQPNEKLFF
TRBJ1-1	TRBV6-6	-	CASTPRLTTEAFF
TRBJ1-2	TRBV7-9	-	CASSLIEGGYGYTF
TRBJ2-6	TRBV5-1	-	CASTISGANVLTF
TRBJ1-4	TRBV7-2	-	CASSLAFPQGLTNEKLFF
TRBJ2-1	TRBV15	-	CATSRGRYSGGNNEQFF
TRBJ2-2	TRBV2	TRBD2	CASLRLAGNTGELFF
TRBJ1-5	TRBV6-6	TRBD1	CASSVSRDRWNQPQHF
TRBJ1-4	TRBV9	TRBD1	CASSSTGGHEKLFF
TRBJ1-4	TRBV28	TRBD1	CASSRDSQGGEKLFF
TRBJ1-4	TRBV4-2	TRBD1	CASSQPTGTGDEKLFF
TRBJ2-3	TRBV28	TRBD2	CASSLGPSGRENTDTQYF
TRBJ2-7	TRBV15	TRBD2	CATRATSLLYEQYF
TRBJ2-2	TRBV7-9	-	CASSLGSGTPTGELFF
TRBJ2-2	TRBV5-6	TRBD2	CASTTRSGRIIGELFF